This T cell receptor beta chain was observed in a study of naive and memory T cell subsets. Trimming pared 0 bases from V and 3 bases from J, leaving 12 bases between. The CDR3 consists of 15 residues. Germline values: CDR1 LGHDT, CDR2 YNNKEL (reference sequence). Separate alpha and beta amplification began at the second PCR step. Four subsets defined by CD45RA and CD27 were sorted after CD3, CD4, CD8 and live/dead staining. Concerning this clonotype: The antigen is undetermined.

Study conclusions and caveats: Between naive and memory subsets, TCR abundance power law exponents differed.

Two oligonucleotides, mixed equimolar, formed the beta constant-region primer covering TRBC1 and TRBC2. Ligated cDNA was amplified by four rounds of PCR with nested alpha and beta constant-region primers and SP2. TCRdb reprocessed the UMI-ligation and nested PCR reads with MiXCR, giving one entry per CDR3 protein. Here the sample spans approximately 80,000 distinct CDR3 sequences, about 10% being singletons. Sequencing input: naive CD8+ T cells from blood. The TCR sequence derives from a human donor in good health. V and J are TRBV3-1 and TRBJ2-7, with no clear D. CDR3 sequence reads: CASSQEVDLFYEQYF. The CDR3 DNA reads as TGTGCCAGCAGCCAAGAAGTGGACCTATTCTACGAGCAGTACTTC.